The rows below give T cell receptor beta chains drawn from one sample of a study of cytomegalovirus exposure and HLA in healthy donors. Produced via immunoSEQ multiplex PCR; TCRdb's table is partial and in-frame only. The sample lists under 250,000 clones, around 86% occurring once. Source material: PBMCs. The receptor source for this set is a woman in her thirties or forties in good health and CMV-seronegative. Each CDR3 is given with its conserved first and last residue. D genes are given only for firm matches. Size is stated for part of the rows, as once, few or many counts, or as a class when the clone is expanded.

cdr3_aa | cdr3_nt | j_call | d_call | cdr3_length | v_call | clone_size
CATRPGLETDTQYF | TGTGCCACGAGGCCGGGACTAGAGACAGATACGCAGTATTTT | TRBJ2-3 | TRBD2 | 14 | TRBV27 | .
CASSWDRTYEQYF | TGTGCCAGCAGCTGGGACAGGACCTACGAGCAGTACTTC | TRBJ2-7 | TRBD1 | 13 | TRBV5-4 | few
CASTADRTGNTIYF | TGTGCCAGCACCGCGGACAGGACTGGAAACACCATATATTTT | TRBJ1-3 | TRBD1 | 14 | TRBV6-1 | .
CASSSGTGPEKLFF | TGTGCCAGCAGTTCAGGGACAGGGCCCGAAAAACTGTTTTTT | TRBJ1-4 | TRBD1 | 14 | TRBV28 | .
CSVELRDRGCEQYF | TGCAGCGTTGAACTACGGGACAGGGGTTGCGAGCAGTACTTC | TRBJ2-7 | TRBD1 | 14 | TRBV29-1 | .
CASSLIALAGKSYEQYF | TGTGCCAGCAGCTTGATTGCACTAGCGGGGAAATCCTACGAGCAGTACTTC | TRBJ2-7 | TRBD2 | 17 | TRBV5-4 | .
CASSLSEGPTDTQYF | TGTGCCAGCAGTTTATCGGAGGGCCCCACAGATACGCAGTATTTT | TRBJ2-3 | . | 15 | TRBV27 | .
CASSPREGEGEKLFF | TGTGCCAGCAGCCCGCGGGAGGGAGAGGGGGAAAAACTGTTTTTT | TRBJ1-4 | . | 15 | TRBV4-2 | once
CASSPQYDYERYF | TGTGCCAGCTCACCACAGTATGACTACGAGCGGTACTTC | TRBJ2-7 | . | 13 | TRBV18 | .
CAISESRDQPQHF | TGTGCCATCAGTGAGTCGAGAGATCAGCCCCAGCATTTT | TRBJ1-5 | . | 13 | TRBV10-3 | .
CASASGTYNEQFF | TGTGCCAGCGCAAGCGGAACCTACAATGAGCAGTTCTTC | TRBJ2-1 | . | 13 | TRBV6-7 | .
CASSPVPSGQAIYEQYF | TGTGCCAGCAGCCCCGTCCCATCGGGACAGGCCATCTACGAGCAGTACTTC | TRBJ2-7 | TRBD1 | 17 | TRBV5-4 | .
CASSELGSGGSYNEQFF | TGTGCCAGCAGTGAATTAGGTAGCGGGGGCTCCTACAATGAGCAGTTCTTC | TRBJ2-1 | TRBD2 | 17 | TRBV25-1 | .
CASSPETGSGNTIYF | TGTGCCAGCTCACCAGAAACGGGGTCTGGAAACACCATATATTTT | TRBJ1-3 | . | 15 | TRBV18 | few
CASSLQDLSNQPQHF | TGTGCCAGTAGTCTGCAGGATCTTAGCAATCAGCCCCAGCATTTT | TRBJ1-5 | . | 15 | TRBV19 | few
CASRRAPGQPQHF | TGTGCCAGCAGGCGGGCGCCCGGGCAGCCCCAGCATTTT | TRBJ1-5 | . | 13 | TRBV2 | once
CASSLEAGVWNEQFF | TGTGCCAGCAGCTTAGAGGCAGGGGTATGGAATGAGCAGTTCTTC | TRBJ2-1 | . | 15 | TRBV7-6 | .
CASRRKGTDEQYF | TGTGCCAGCAGGAGAAAGGGGACAGACGAGCAGTACTTC | TRBJ2-7 | TRBD1 | 13 | TRBV27 | .
CSVEGNSGQGDYEQYF | TGCAGCGTTGAAGGGAACTCGGGACAGGGTGACTACGAGCAGTACTTC | TRBJ2-7 | TRBD1 | 16 | TRBV29-1 | .
CATPGGSNYGYTF | TGTGCCACCCCGGGGGGGTCCAATTATGGCTACACCTTC | TRBJ1-2 | . | 13 | TRBV28 | once
CTSSQVRDAEDTQYF | TGCACCAGCAGCCAAGTCCGCGACGCGGAAGATACGCAGTATTTT | TRBJ2-3 | . | 15 | TRBV1 | .
CASSHTSQITGELFF | TGCGCCAGCAGCCATACCTCGCAGATAACCGGGGAGCTGTTTTTT | TRBJ2-2 | . | 15 | TRBV4-1 | .
CASSQRRGGPDQPQHF | TGTGCCAGCAGCCAGAGGCGGGGGGGCCCCGACCAGCCCCAGCATTTT | TRBJ1-5 | . | 16 | TRBV4-2 | .
CASSLRISGGISYNEQFF | TGCGCCAGCAGCTTGAGGATTAGCGGCGGAATCTCCTACAATGAGCAGTTCTTC | TRBJ2-1 | . | 18 | TRBV5-1 | once
CASSIKRQGFYNEQFF | TGTGCCAGTAGTATTAAGAGACAGGGATTCTACAATGAGCAGTTCTTC | TRBJ2-1 | TRBD1 | 16 | TRBV19 | .
CAISQGREYEQYF | TGTGCCATCAGTCAGGGTAGGGAATACGAGCAGTACTTC | TRBJ2-7 | . | 13 | TRBV10-3 | once
CAISRADGQGKNTEAFF | TGTGCCATCAGCCGGGCTGATGGACAGGGTAAGAACACTGAAGCTTTCTTT | TRBJ1-1 | TRBD1 | 17 | TRBV10-3 | once
CASSSGTDYEQYF | TGCGCCAGCAGCTCCGGGACAGATTACGAGCAGTACTTC | TRBJ2-7 | TRBD1 | 13 | TRBV5-1 | .
CASSHRQARQGVDTF | TGTGCCAGCAGCCATCGACAGGCGCGACAGGGAGTCGACACCTTC | TRBJ1-2 | TRBD1 | 15 | TRBV7-2 | .
CASSQGTSGTGELFF | TGCGCCAGCAGCCAAGGGACTAGCGGCACCGGGGAGCTGTTTTTT | TRBJ2-2 | TRBD2 | 15 | TRBV4-1 | once
CASRLGKDTLNYGYTF | TGTGCCAGCAGATTAGGAAAGGACACCCTAAACTATGGCTACACCTTC | TRBJ1-2 | . | 16 | TRBV13 | .